This T cell receptor (beta chain) appears in the sequencing data of a study of technical replicates of blood from four donors. This table comes from immunoSEQ multiplex PCR, and its TCRdb copy is limited to in-frame clones, with some not included. Of about 69,000 clones listed, around 90% were seen once; the top ten hold 4% to 5%. CDR1 is SEHNR, CDR2 FQNEAQ, per germline (reference sequence). The CDR3 is made up of 15 amino acids. Trimming removed 7 bases from V and 6 bases from J; junction bases left unmatched: 9. This sequence originates from a human donor in good health. Some clones in this sample may be carry-over from other donors' samples. Sequenced material: PBMCs. The J gene is TRBJ2-2, the V gene TRBV7-9, with TRBD2 identical over 9 bases. The CDR3 sequence: CASTRVAGEAGELFF. CDR3 nucleotides: TGTGCCAGCACCCGGGTAGCGGGAGAAGCCGGGGAGCTGTTTTTT.